The TCR beta chain under discussion was sequenced for a study of blood T cell repertoires in COVID-19. About the research overall: PBMCs, B-cell-depleted T cells, or T cells provided the cDNA or gDNA that made up the material.

Trimming shortened V by 6 bases and J by 4 bases, and 15 bases separated the two germline ends. The CDR3 sequence is 14 residues long. Germline loops: CDR1 MNHEY, CDR2 SVGAGI. Method: immunoSEQ multiplex PCR; TCRdb's copy keeps in-frame clones and lacks some. The sample lists some 340,000 clones; around 87% were seen once. Before being deemed recovered, Cohort 3 donors had two negative PCRs, clearance, or symptom resolution. The chain employs TRBV6-5 and TRBJ1-2, with D possibly being TRBD1 (6 bases). Sequenced: PBMCs or T cells enriched from blood (not recorded which). This receptor was obtained from a woman under 40 who had recovered from COVID-19. CDR3 amino acids: CASRLYTGPYGYTF. The CDR3 DNA sequence: TGTGCCAGCAGATTATATACAGGGCCCTATGGCTACACCTTC.